This is a list of T cell receptor beta chains from one sample in a study of CD4 T cells in relation to SARS-CoV-2 and coronaviruses. Libraries were prepared by immunoSEQ multiplex PCR; TCRdb keeps only in-frame clonotypes and omits some of them. The sample includes 9,000 to 13,000 clones, 70% to 85% of them seen just once. Antigens of these TCRs are unknown. Material for sequencing was CD4+ T cells from PBMCs, cultured in vitro. The receptors come from a human donor in good health. CDR3s include the opening cysteine and the closing phenylalanine or tryptophan. The order of the fields is D gene, J gene, clone size, V gene, CDR3 DNA, CDR3 protein. The D gene is left open where the match is weak. Clone size is shown for a subset of rows, as once, few, many or a class of expanded clone.

D gene: .
J gene: TRBJ1-2
clone size: .
V gene: TRBV27
CDR3 DNA: TGTGCCAGCAGTTTATCGTCGGGGAAATATGGCTACACCTTC
CDR3 protein: CASSLSSGKYGYTF

D gene: .
J gene: TRBJ1-1
clone size: .
V gene: TRBV7-3
CDR3 DNA: TGTGCCAGCAGCAAGGGGGGACCCAACACTGAAGCTTTCTTT
CDR3 protein: CASSKGGPNTEAFF

D gene: .
J gene: TRBJ2-7
clone size: few
V gene: TRBV2
CDR3 DNA: TGTGCCACCAATACCGAGCAGTACTTC
CDR3 protein: CATNTEQYF

D gene: .
J gene: TRBJ1-3
clone size: once
V gene: TRBV19
CDR3 DNA: TGTGCCAGTAGTATAGTCGGCATTGAGGGAAACACCATATATTTT
CDR3 protein: CASSIVGIEGNTIYF

D gene: .
J gene: TRBJ1-2
clone size: .
V gene: TRBV12-3/TRBV12-4
CDR3 DNA: TGTGCCAGCAGCCTAAGGGATCGACAAGGCTACACCTTC
CDR3 protein: CASSLRDRQGYTF

D gene: .
J gene: TRBJ1-6
clone size: .
V gene: TRBV5-4
CDR3 DNA: TGTGCCAGCAGCTTGGCCGGGACACTGAATTCACCCCTCCACTTT
CDR3 protein: CASSLAGTLNSPLHF

D gene: .
J gene: TRBJ2-1
clone size: few
V gene: TRBV11-2
CDR3 DNA: TGTGCCAGCAGCTTAGACAGGGAGACCTACAATGAGCAGTTCTTC
CDR3 protein: CASSLDRETYNEQFF

D gene: .
J gene: TRBJ2-4
clone size: .
V gene: TRBV3-1/TRBV3-2
CDR3 DNA: TGTGCCAGCAGCTACTCACCTGGGGTAGCCAAAAACATTCAGTACTTC
CDR3 protein: CASSYSPGVAKNIQYF

D gene: .
J gene: TRBJ2-3
clone size: once
V gene: TRBV6-5
CDR3 DNA: TGTGCCAGCAGAGACTACAGGATTAGCACAGATACGCAGTATTTT
CDR3 protein: CASRDYRISTDTQYF

D gene: TRBD1
J gene: TRBJ1-4
clone size: few
V gene: TRBV5-1
CDR3 DNA: TGCGCCAGCAGCTTGGAGGGACAGGGGGGGGAAAAACTGTTTTTT
CDR3 protein: CASSLEGQGGEKLFF

D gene: TRBD1
J gene: TRBJ2-3
clone size: .
V gene: TRBV12-3/TRBV12-4
CDR3 DNA: TGTGCCAGCAGTCTAAGACAGGGGGATACGCAGTATTTT
CDR3 protein: CASSLRQGDTQYF

D gene: TRBD1
J gene: TRBJ1-2
clone size: .
V gene: TRBV5-1
CDR3 DNA: TGCGCCAGCCGAGAGACAGGGTCCTATGGCTACACCTTC
CDR3 protein: CASRETGSYGYTF